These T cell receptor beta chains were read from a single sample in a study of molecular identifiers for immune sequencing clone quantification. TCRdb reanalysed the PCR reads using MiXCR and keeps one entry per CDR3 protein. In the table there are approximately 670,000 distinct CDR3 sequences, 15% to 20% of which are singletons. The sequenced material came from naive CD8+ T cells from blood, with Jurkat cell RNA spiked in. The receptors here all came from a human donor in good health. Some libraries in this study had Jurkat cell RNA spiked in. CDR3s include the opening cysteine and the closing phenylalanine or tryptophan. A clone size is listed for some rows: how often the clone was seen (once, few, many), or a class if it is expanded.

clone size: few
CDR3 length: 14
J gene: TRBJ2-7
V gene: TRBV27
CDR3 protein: CASSSRTGFYEQYF

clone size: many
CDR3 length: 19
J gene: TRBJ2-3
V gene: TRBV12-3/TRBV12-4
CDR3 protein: CASSPVLLSRSSYTDTQYF

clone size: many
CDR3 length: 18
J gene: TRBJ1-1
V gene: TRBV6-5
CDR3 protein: CASRRDRVDFDLNTEAFF

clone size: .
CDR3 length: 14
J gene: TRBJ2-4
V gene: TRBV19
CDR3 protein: CASSRDRGENIQYF

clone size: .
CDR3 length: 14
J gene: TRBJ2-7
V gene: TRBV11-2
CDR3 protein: CASSLAGLNYEQYF

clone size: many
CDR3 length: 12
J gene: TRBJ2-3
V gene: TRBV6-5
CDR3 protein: CASGDQADTQYF

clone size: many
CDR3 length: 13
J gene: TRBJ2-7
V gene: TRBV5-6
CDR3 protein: CASTTTGGYEQYF

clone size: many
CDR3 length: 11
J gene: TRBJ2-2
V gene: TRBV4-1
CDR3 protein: CASSQYGELFF

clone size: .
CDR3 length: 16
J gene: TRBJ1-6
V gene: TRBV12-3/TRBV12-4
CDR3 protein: CAGSLEVRVTNSPLHF

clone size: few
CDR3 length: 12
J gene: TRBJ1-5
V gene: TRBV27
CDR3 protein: CASSITGGPQHF

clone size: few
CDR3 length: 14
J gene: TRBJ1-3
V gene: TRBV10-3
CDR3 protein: CAINQGRSGNTIYF

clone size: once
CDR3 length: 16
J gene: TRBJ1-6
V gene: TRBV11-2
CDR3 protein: CASSFSLEGAGSPLHF

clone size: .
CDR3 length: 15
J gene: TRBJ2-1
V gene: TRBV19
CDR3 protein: CASSAVAGAYNEQFF

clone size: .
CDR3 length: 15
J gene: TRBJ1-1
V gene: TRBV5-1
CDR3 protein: CAGSLHRAVDTEAFF

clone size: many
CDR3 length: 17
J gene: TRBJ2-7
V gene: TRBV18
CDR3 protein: CASSVVGTADQTYEQYF

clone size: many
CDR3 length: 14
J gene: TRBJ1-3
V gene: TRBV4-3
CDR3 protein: CASSQIWGPDTIYF

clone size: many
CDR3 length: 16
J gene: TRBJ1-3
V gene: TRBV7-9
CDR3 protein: CASSLGDRVVGNTIYF

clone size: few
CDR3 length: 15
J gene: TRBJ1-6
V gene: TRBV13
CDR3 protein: CASSLGGPQSSPLHF

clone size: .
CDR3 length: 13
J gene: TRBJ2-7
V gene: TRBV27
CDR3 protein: CASIGQDYHEQYF

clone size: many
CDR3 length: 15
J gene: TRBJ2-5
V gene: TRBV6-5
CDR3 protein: CASSYDLRGAETQYF